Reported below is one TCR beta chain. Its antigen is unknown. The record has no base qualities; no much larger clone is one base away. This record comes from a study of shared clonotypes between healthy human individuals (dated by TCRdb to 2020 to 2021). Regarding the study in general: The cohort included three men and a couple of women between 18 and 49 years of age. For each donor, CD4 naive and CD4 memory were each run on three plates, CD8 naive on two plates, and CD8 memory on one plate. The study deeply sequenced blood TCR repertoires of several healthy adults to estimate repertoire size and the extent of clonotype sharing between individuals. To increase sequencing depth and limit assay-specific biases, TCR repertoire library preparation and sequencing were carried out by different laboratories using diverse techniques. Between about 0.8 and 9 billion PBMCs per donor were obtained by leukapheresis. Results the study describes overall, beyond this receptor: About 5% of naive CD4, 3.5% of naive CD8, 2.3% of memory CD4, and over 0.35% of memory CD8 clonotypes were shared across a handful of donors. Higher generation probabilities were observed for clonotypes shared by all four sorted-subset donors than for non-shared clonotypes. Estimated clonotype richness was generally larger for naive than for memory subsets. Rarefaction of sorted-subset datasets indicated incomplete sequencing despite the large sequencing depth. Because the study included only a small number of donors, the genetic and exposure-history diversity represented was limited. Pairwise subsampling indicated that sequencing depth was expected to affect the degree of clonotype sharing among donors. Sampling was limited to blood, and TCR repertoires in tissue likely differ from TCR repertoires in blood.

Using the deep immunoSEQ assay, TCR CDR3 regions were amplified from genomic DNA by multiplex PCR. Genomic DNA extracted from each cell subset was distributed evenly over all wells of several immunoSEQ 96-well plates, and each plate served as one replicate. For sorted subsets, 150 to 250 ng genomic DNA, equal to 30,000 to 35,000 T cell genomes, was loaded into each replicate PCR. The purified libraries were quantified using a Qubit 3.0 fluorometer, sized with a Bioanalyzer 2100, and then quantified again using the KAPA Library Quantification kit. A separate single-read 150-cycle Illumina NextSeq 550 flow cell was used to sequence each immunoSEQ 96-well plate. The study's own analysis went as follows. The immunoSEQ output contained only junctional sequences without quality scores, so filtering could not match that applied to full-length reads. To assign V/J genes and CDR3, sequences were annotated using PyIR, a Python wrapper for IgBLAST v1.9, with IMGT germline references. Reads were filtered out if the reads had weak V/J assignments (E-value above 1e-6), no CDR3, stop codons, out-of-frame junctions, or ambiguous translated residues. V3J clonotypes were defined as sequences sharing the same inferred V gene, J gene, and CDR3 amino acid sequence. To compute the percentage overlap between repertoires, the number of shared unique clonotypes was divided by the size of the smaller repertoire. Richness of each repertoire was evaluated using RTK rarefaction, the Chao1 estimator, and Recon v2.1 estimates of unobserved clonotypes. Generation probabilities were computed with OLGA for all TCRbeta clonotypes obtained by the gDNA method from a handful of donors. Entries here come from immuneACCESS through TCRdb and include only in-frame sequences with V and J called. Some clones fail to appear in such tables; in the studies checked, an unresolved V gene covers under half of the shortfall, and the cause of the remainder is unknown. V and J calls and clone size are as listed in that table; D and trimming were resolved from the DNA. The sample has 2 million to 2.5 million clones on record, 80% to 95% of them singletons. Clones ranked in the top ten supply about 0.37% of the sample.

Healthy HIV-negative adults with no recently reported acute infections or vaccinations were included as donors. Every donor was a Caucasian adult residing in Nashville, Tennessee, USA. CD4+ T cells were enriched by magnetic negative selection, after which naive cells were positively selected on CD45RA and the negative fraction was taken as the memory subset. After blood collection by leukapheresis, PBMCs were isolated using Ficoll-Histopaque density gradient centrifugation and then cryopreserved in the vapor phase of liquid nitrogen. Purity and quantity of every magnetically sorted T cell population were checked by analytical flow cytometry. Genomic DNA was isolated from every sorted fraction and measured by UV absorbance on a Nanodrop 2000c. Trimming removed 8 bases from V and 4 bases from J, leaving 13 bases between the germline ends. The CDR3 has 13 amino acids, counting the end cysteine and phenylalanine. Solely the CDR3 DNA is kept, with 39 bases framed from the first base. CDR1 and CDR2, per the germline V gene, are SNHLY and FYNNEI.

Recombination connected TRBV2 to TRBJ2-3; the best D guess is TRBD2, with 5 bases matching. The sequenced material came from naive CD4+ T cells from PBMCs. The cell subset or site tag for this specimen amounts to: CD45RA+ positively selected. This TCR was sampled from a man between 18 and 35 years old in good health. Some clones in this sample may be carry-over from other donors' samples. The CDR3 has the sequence CASLNSAADTQYF. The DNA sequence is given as TGTGCCAGCTTGAATAGCGCGGCAGATACGCAGTATTTT.